This T cell receptor beta chain derives from a study of cytomegalovirus exposure and HLA in healthy donors. Across the whole study: A later analysis reported the same platform for the 90 to 150 validation repertoires and the approximately 720 first-cohort repertoires.

Findings of the study overall: The listing of 150 to 200 TCR beta chains classed them as cytomegalovirus-associated. Rarity marked most TCR sequences, yet some public TCRs occurred in many donors.

Data came from immunoSEQ multiplex PCR; TCRdb stores just in-frame clones and leaves some out. The profile shows 300,000 or so clones, approximately 85% of them singletons. As regards this clone: Its specificity is not known.

The length of the CDR3 is 15 residues. The trim removed 2 bases at V and 1 base at J, leaving 3 bases unmatched. Germline V gives CDR1 MNHNS, CDR2 SASEGT. The sample was PBMCs. The receptor was isolated from a young man in good health and CMV-seronegative. The rearrangement joins TRBV6-1 to TRBJ1-2; 8 nucleotides line up with TRBD1. CDR3 region: CASSEPGQVNYGYTF. CDR3 coding DNA: TGTGCCAGCAGTGAACCGGGACAGGTTAACTATGGCTACACCTTC.